This T cell receptor beta chain appears in the sequencing data of a study of T cell changes during pregnancy in multiple sclerosis (dated by TCRdb to about 2019). A note on the overall study: In women with multiple sclerosis, the researchers looked at how the T cell repertoire shifted as pregnancy progressed.

The germline V gene provides CDR1 MDHEN and CDR2 SYDVKM. V and J lose 4 bases and 6 bases, and a span of 12 bases separates them. Inclusive of the bounding cysteine and phenylalanine, the CDR3 is 14 residues long. The entry retains the CDR3 DNA only, 42 bases that are in frame from base 1. To prepare the library, the immunoSEQ multiplex PCR assay was applied. The table comes from immuneACCESS by way of TCRdb, which keeps in-frame sequences with V and J called. Part of the clones is missing from these tables; in studies checked, under half for an unresolved V gene and the rest for unknown reasons. Here the sample has roughly 68,000 clones; roughly nine tenths occur a single time. The ten top clones hold roughly 1.3% of the sample. Turning to this clone: No cognate antigen has been identified for it. Base qualities are missing; no much larger clone stands one base away.

The sequencing here drew on peripheral blood, taken in the second trimester of pregnancy. The receptor was isolated from a female donor in good health, enrolled as a control in a pregnancy study. This receptor chain uses TRBV28 and TRBJ2-2; TRBD2 is perhaps the D gene, given 6 matching bases. The DNA reads as follows: TGTGCCAGCAGTTGGGAGCGGGCGTCCGGGGAGCTGTTTTTT. The encoded protein is CASSWERASGELFF.